In this sample, the clone carrying this TCR beta chain turned up once. The antigen is unknown. The germline CDR1 and CDR2 sequences are SGHVS and FNYEAQ. Trimming took 5 bases from V and 1 from J, leaving 8 bases between them. The CDR3 totals 13 residues. This sample is drawn from a study of T cell responses to AZD1222 COVID-19 vaccine. Study outcomes and limitations: Clonal diversity was possibly underestimated, and white British individuals and females predominated among donors. Nearly half of spike-specific TCRs reportedly target variant regions that are unmutated in the B.1.351 and B.1.1.7 variants. Recipients of two AZD1222 doses showed rising Spike-specific TCR breadth and depth. Repertoire samples came only from after the peak T cell response.

Sequencing used immunoSEQ multiplex PCR; TCRdb keeps in-frame clones, though not all of them. This table has about 110,000 clones, approximately 90% appearing once. The V and J genes are TRBV7-6 and TRBJ1-1; no reliable D call. The source of this sequence is an adult who received the AZD1222 COVID-19 vaccine. Sequencing used peripheral blood, obtained 28 days after the second AZD1222 dose. The CDR3: CASSLRWNTEAFF. In nucleotides, the CDR3 is TGTGCCAGCAGCCTAAGATGGAACACTGAAGCTTTCTTT.